Listed below are T cell receptor beta chains from one sample, sequenced in a study of Ad26.COV2.S vaccination and SARS-CoV-2 variants. Produced via immunoSEQ multiplex PCR; TCRdb's table is partial and in-frame only. The sample contains 350,000 to 500,000 clones, around 90% of which appear only once. Sequencing used peripheral blood, obtained in a trial of Ad26.COV2.S vaccine versus placebo. The receptors were gathered from a person between 18 and 60 years old who received the Ad26.COV2.S COVID-19 vaccine or a placebo. CDR3s include the opening cysteine and the closing phenylalanine or tryptophan. The D gene is left open where the match is weak. Clone size is shown for a subset of rows, as once, few, many or a class of expanded clone.

CDR3: CASSLIPLNSYEQYF
DNA: TGTGCCAGCAGTTTAATTCCACTCAACTCCTACGAGCAGTACTTC
length: 15
size: NA
V: TRBV27
D: NA
J: TRBJ2-7

CDR3: CASSRGRDGSYEQYF
DNA: TGCGCCAGCAGCCGAGGGCGGGACGGCTCCTACGAGCAGTACTTC
length: 15
size: NA
V: TRBV4-1
D: NA
J: TRBJ2-7

CDR3: CASSLSRLGTQYF
DNA: TGTGCCAGCAGTTTATCGCGTCTGGGTACGCAGTATTTT
length: 13
size: NA
V: TRBV27
D: NA
J: TRBJ2-3

CDR3: CASSPGDSYYEQYF
DNA: TGTGCCAGCTCACCCGGGGACTCCTACTACGAGCAGTACTTC
length: 14
size: once
V: TRBV18
D: NA
J: TRBJ2-7

CDR3: CASSLNSRPVYNEQFF
DNA: TGTGCCAGCAGCTTAAACTCCCGACCGGTGTACAATGAGCAGTTCTTC
length: 16
size: NA
V: TRBV7-3
D: NA
J: TRBJ2-1

CDR3: CASSPEGGGQPQHF
DNA: TGTGCCAGCAGCCCCGAAGGGGGGGGTCAGCCCCAGCATTTT
length: 14
size: few
V: TRBV7-8
D: NA
J: TRBJ1-5

CDR3: CASSSSNEQFF
DNA: TGTGCCAGCAGTTCCTCCAATGAGCAGTTCTTC
length: 11
size: NA
V: TRBV12-3/TRBV12-4
D: NA
J: TRBJ2-1

CDR3: CATSRAEGRRETQYF
DNA: TGTGCCACCAGCAGAGCGGAGGGCCGGAGGGAGACCCAGTACTTC
length: 15
size: NA
V: TRBV15
D: NA
J: TRBJ2-5

CDR3: CASSLGAYSGRTYTDTQYF
DNA: TGTGCCAGCAGCTTAGGGGCTTATAGCGGGAGGACCTACACAGATACGCAGTATTTT
length: 19
size: NA
V: TRBV7-6
D: TRBD2
J: TRBJ2-3

CDR3: CATSRDLAGRSYNEQFF
DNA: TGTGCCACCAGCAGAGATCTTGCGGGCCGCTCCTACAATGAGCAGTTCTTC
length: 17
size: NA
V: TRBV15
D: NA
J: TRBJ2-1

CDR3: CASSVVLNTEAFF
DNA: TGTGCCAGCAGCGTAGTTTTGAACACTGAAGCTTTCTTT
length: 13
size: NA
V: TRBV9
D: NA
J: TRBJ1-1

CDR3: CASSSTSGGGDTQYF
DNA: TGTGCCAGCAGCTCGACTAGCGGGGGAGGAGATACGCAGTATTTT
length: 15
size: NA
V: TRBV7-9
D: TRBD2
J: TRBJ2-3

CDR3: CAISEPGTGGHPYEQYF
DNA: TGTGCCATCAGTGAGCCCGGGACAGGGGGTCACCCCTACGAGCAGTACTTC
length: 17
size: NA
V: TRBV10-3
D: TRBD1
J: TRBJ2-7

CDR3: CASSSDREGFSYNSPLHF
DNA: TGTGCCAGCAGTTCGGACAGGGAGGGGTTTTCCTATAATTCACCCCTCCACTTT
length: 18
size: NA
V: TRBV28
D: TRBD1
J: TRBJ1-6

CDR3: CASSFMDNYGYTF
DNA: TGTGCCAGCAGTTTTATGGACAACTATGGCTACACCTTC
length: 13
size: NA
V: TRBV12-3/TRBV12-4
D: NA
J: TRBJ1-2

CDR3: CASSLAARSYEQYF
DNA: TGTGCCAGCAGCTTAGCGGCTAGGTCCTACGAGCAGTACTTC
length: 14
size: NA
V: TRBV7-2
D: NA
J: TRBJ2-7

CDR3: CASSLGGIFHYGYTF
DNA: TGTGCCAGCAGCTTGGGAGGGATCTTTCACTATGGCTACACCTTC
length: 15
size: NA
V: TRBV5-6
D: NA
J: TRBJ1-2

CDR3: CASSPPPYEQYF
DNA: TGTGCCAGCAGTCCTCCCCCCTACGAGCAGTACTTC
length: 12
size: few
V: TRBV28
D: NA
J: TRBJ2-7

CDR3: CASSGTGGPNTEAFF
DNA: TGTGCCAGCAGCGGGACAGGGGGGCCGAACACTGAAGCTTTCTTT
length: 15
size: NA
V: TRBV9
D: TRBD1
J: TRBJ1-1

CDR3: CASSLGGGFSGNTIYF
DNA: TGTGCCAGCAGCTTAGGGGGGGGGTTCTCTGGAAACACCATATATTTT
length: 16
size: NA
V: TRBV7-6
D: NA
J: TRBJ1-3

CDR3: CASRPSLQGWGQETQYF
DNA: TGTGCCAGCAGGCCAAGTTTACAGGGTTGGGGCCAAGAGACCCAGTACTTC
length: 17
size: NA
V: TRBV28
D: NA
J: TRBJ2-5

CDR3: CAISDGQGVGYEQYF
DNA: TGTGCCATCAGCGACGGACAGGGGGTCGGCTACGAGCAGTACTTC
length: 15
size: NA
V: TRBV10-3
D: TRBD1
J: TRBJ2-7

CDR3: CSVVRGDTGELFF
DNA: TGCAGCGTTGTGAGGGGGGACACCGGGGAGCTGTTTTTT
length: 13
size: NA
V: TRBV29-1
D: NA
J: TRBJ2-2

CDR3: CASSSTDTQYF
DNA: TGTGCCAGCAGTAGCACAGATACGCAGTATTTT
length: 11
size: NA
V: TRBV9
D: NA
J: TRBJ2-3

CDR3: CASSSSGTGELFF
DNA: TGTGCCAGCAGCTCCTCCGGAACCGGGGAGCTGTTTTTT
length: 13
size: NA
V: TRBV7-2
D: NA
J: TRBJ2-2

CDR3: CASSEGDRLGEQYF
DNA: TGTGCCAGCAGTGAGGGGGACCGCCTCGGCGAGCAGTACTTC
length: 14
size: once
V: TRBV25-1
D: NA
J: TRBJ2-7

CDR3: CAIRDSGRQGEQYF
DNA: TGTGCCATCAGAGACAGCGGGAGACAGGGAGAGCAGTACTTC
length: 14
size: NA
V: TRBV10-3
D: NA
J: TRBJ2-7

CDR3: CASSPRTDLNTEAFF
DNA: TGTGCCAGCTCACCGAGGACGGATTTGAACACTGAAGCTTTCTTT
length: 15
size: NA
V: TRBV18
D: NA
J: TRBJ1-1

CDR3: CASSVGGSNEQFF
DNA: TGTGCCAGCAGCGTAGGGGGGAGCAATGAGCAGTTCTTC
length: 13
size: once
V: TRBV9
D: NA
J: TRBJ2-1

CDR3: CASSHPKGPGSSYEQYF
DNA: TGTGCCAGCAGCCACCCCAAGGGGCCAGGGAGCTCCTACGAGCAGTACTTC
length: 17
size: NA
V: TRBV4-2
D: NA
J: TRBJ2-7

CDR3: CASSWRGTGISSYEQYF
DNA: TGTGCCAGCAGCTGGAGGGGGACCGGGATCAGCTCCTACGAGCAGTACTTC
length: 17
size: once
V: TRBV5-6
D: NA
J: TRBJ2-7

CDR3: CASSITSGGGTDTQYF
DNA: TGTGCCAGTAGTATAACGAGCGGGGGGGGCACAGATACGCAGTATTTT
length: 16
size: NA
V: TRBV19
D: TRBD2
J: TRBJ2-3

CDR3: CASRGGPGEKLFF
DNA: TGTGCCAGCAGGGGGGGGCCTGGCGAAAAACTGTTTTTT
length: 13
size: once
V: TRBV28
D: NA
J: TRBJ1-4

CDR3: CASSLALTSGRAPLDEQFF
DNA: TGTGCTAGCAGCTTAGCCCTGACTAGCGGGAGGGCCCCGTTAGATGAGCAGTTCTTC
length: 19
size: NA
V: TRBV7-7
D: TRBD2
J: TRBJ2-1

CDR3: CASSLVPTGGDEQYF
DNA: TGTGCCAGCAGTTTAGTCCCTACAGGGGGCGACGAGCAGTACTTC
length: 15
size: NA
V: TRBV27
D: TRBD1
J: TRBJ2-7

CDR3: CSVEGDSGNTIYF
DNA: TGCAGCGTTGAAGGCGACAGTGGAAACACCATATATTTT
length: 13
size: NA
V: TRBV29-1
D: NA
J: TRBJ1-3

CDR3: CASSPTGRGLAEYEQYF
DNA: TGTGCCAGCAGCCCGACGGGTCGAGGACTAGCGGAATACGAGCAGTACTTC
length: 17
size: few
V: TRBV5-6
D: TRBD2
J: TRBJ2-7

CDR3: CASSQTSGTNEQFF
DNA: TGTGCCAGCAGCCAGACTAGCGGGACCAATGAGCAGTTCTTC
length: 14
size: NA
V: TRBV4-2
D: TRBD2
J: TRBJ2-1

CDR3: CASSSGTVTYEQYF
DNA: TGCGCCAGCAGTTCAGGAACAGTCACCTACGAGCAGTACTTC
length: 14
size: NA
V: TRBV5-1
D: NA
J: TRBJ2-7

CDR3: CSGRDSSYEQYF
DNA: TGCAGCGGTCGGGACAGCTCCTACGAGCAGTACTTC
length: 12
size: once
V: TRBV29-1
D: TRBD1
J: TRBJ2-7

CDR3: CASSLVSSGNTIYF
DNA: TGTGCCAGCAGCTTAGTCAGCTCTGGAAACACCATATATTTT
length: 14
size: few
V: TRBV7-2
D: NA
J: TRBJ1-3

CDR3: CASSVASGSFTDTQYF
DNA: TGTGCCAGCAGCGTTGCTAGCGGTTCTTTCACAGATACGCAGTATTTT
length: 16
size: NA
V: TRBV9
D: TRBD2
J: TRBJ2-3

CDR3: CASSQEIQDNYGYTF
DNA: TGTGCCAGCAGCCAAGAAATTCAGGATAACTATGGCTACACCTTC
length: 15
size: few
V: TRBV4-2
D: NA
J: TRBJ1-2

CDR3: CASSPTGGGGYTF
DNA: TGTGCCAGCAGCCCGACAGGGGGCGGTGGCTACACCTTC
length: 13
size: NA
V: TRBV11-2
D: TRBD1
J: TRBJ1-2

CDR3: CASSTDRGRPYEQYF
DNA: TGTGCCAGCAGCACGGACAGGGGGCGTCCCTACGAGCAGTACTTC
length: 15
size: NA
V: TRBV5-4
D: TRBD1
J: TRBJ2-7

CDR3: CASSPEPPGNTIYF
DNA: TGTGCCAGCTCACCCGAACCCCCTGGAAACACCATATATTTT
length: 14
size: NA
V: TRBV18
D: NA
J: TRBJ1-3

CDR3: CSVGTSGTDTQYF
DNA: TGCAGCGTTGGGACTAGCGGGACAGATACGCAGTATTTT
length: 13
size: NA
V: TRBV29-1
D: TRBD2
J: TRBJ2-3

CDR3: CASSKRGPPGVRYGYTF
DNA: TGTGCCAGCAGCAAAAGAGGGCCCCCGGGGGTTAGATATGGCTACACCTTC
length: 17
size: NA
V: TRBV21-1
D: NA
J: TRBJ1-2

CDR3: CASSSGTGVWDEQYF
DNA: TGTGCCAGCAGCTCCGGGACAGGTGTGTGGGACGAGCAGTACTTC
length: 15
size: once
V: TRBV18
D: TRBD1
J: TRBJ2-7

CDR3: CASSGTDGYTF
DNA: TGTGCCAGCAGCGGGACCGATGGCTACACCTTC
length: 11
size: NA
V: TRBV28
D: NA
J: TRBJ1-2